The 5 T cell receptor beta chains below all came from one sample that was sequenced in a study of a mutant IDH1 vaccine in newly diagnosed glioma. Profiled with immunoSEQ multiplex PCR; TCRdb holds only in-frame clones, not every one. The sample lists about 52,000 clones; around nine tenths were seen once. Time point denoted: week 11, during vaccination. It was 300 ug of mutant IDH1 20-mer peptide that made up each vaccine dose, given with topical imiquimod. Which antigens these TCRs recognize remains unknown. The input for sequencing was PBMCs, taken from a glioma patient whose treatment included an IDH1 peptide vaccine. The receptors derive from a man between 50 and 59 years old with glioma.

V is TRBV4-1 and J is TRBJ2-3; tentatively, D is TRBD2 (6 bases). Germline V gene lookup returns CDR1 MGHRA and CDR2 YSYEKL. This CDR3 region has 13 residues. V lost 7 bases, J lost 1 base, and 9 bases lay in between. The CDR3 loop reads CASKDYGTDTQYF. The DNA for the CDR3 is TGCGCCAGCAAGGACTACGGCACAGATACGCAGTATTTT.

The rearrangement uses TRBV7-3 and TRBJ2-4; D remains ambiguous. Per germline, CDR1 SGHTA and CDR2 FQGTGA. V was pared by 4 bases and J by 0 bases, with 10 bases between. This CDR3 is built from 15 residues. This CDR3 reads CASSSGGTAKNIQYF. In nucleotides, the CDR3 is TGTGCCAGCAGCTCAGGCGGAACAGCCAAAAACATTCAGTACTTC.

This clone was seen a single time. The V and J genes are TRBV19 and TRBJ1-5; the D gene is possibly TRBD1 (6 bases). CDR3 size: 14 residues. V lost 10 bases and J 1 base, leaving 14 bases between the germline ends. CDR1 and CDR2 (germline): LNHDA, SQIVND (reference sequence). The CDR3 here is CATQGDRSNQPQHF. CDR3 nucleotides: TGTGCCACCCAGGGCGACAGGAGCAATCAGCCCCAGCATTTT.

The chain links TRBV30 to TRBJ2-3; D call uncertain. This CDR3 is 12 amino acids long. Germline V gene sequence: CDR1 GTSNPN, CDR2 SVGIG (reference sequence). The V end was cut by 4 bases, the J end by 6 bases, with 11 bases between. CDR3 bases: TGTGCCTGGAATCTACTTCGGGATACGCAGTATTTT. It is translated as CAWNLLRDTQYF.

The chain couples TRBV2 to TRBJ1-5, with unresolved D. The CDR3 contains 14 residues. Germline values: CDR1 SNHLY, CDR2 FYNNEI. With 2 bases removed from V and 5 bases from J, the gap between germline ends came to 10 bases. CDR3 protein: CASSENRQDQPQHF. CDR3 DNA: TGTGCCAGCAGTGAAAACCGACAAGATCAGCCCCAGCATTTT.